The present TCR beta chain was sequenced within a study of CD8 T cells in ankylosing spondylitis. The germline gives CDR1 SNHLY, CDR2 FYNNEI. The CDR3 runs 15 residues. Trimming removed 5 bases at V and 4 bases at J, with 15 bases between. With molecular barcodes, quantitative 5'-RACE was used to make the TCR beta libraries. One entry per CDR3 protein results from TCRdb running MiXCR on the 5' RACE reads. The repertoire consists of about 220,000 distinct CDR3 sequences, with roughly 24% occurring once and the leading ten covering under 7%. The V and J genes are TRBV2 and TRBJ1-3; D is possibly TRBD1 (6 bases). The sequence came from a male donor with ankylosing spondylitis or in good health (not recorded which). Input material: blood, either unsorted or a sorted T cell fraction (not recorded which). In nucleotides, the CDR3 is TGTGCCAGCAGTACCGACCCGGGGGCCGGAAACACCATATATTTT. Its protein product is CASSTDPGAGNTIYF.